The clone carrying this TCR beta chain was counted many times. Its antigen is not identified. Trimming left V 7 bases short and J 2 bases short, with 9 bases between. Per the germline V gene, CDR1 is MNHEY and CDR2 is SVGEGT. CDR3 length: 13 residues. These data belong to a study of Graves' ophthalmopathy and Graves' hyperthyroidism. A roughly 10 ml volume of fresh peripheral blood provided the PBMCs. Study conclusions and caveats: With about 71% sensitivity and about 74% specificity, the model predicted ophthalmopathy progression.

RNA transcripts yielded amplified TCR beta CDR3 regions. The first-round RT-PCR employed HTBI primers together with the Qiagen OneStep RT-PCR kit. A multiplex PCR was then performed as the second round. TCRdb fed the multiplex PCR reads into MiXCR, producing one record per CDR3 protein. The data contain 680,000 or so distinct CDR3 sequences, 20% to 25% of them seen just once; the ten biggest clones take up approximately 6.5%. Material: peripheral blood. The chain carries TRBV6-2 or TRBV6-3 and TRBJ1-3; perhaps TRBD1 as D (6 bases). The receptor was isolated from a woman in her late teens or twenties with stable Graves' hyperthyroidism. Some clones in this sample may be carry-over from other donors' samples. The chain's CDR3 is CASIRDTGNTIYF. CDR3 DNA sequence: TGTGCCAGCATCCGGGACACTGGAAACACCATATATTTT.